This T cell receptor beta chain was obtained from a study of shared clonotypes between healthy human individuals (dated by TCRdb to about 2020). About the full investigation: A couple of women and a few men aged 18 to 49 years were included in the cohort. Per donor, three plates each were used for CD4 naive and CD4 memory, two for CD8 naive, and one for CD8 memory. To increase sequencing depth and limit assay-specific biases, different laboratories used diverse techniques to prepare libraries and sequence TCR repertoires. Between about 0.85 and 10 billion PBMCs per donor were obtained by leukapheresis. The study deeply sequenced blood TCR repertoires of about five healthy adults to estimate repertoire size and the extent of clonotype sharing between individuals.

Overall results and qualifications from the work: Because the study included only a small number of donors, the genetic and exposure-history diversity represented was limited. Naive subsets generally had larger estimated clonotype richness than memory subsets did. Higher generation probabilities were observed for clonotypes shared by all four sorted-subset donors than for non-shared clonotypes. Rarefaction of sorted-subset datasets indicated incomplete sequencing despite the large sequencing depth. Sampling was restricted to blood, and TCR repertoires in tissue are likely to differ from TCR repertoires in blood. Roughly 5% of naive CD4, approximately 3.7% of naive CD8, 2% to 2.5% of memory CD4, and around 0.4% of memory CD8 clonotypes were shared across several donors. Based on pairwise subsampling, the degree of clonotype sharing among donors was expected to be affected by sequencing depth.

Notes on this clone: Its cognate antigen has yet to be identified. No per-base quality is available; no much larger clone lies one base away. In the same sample, other DNA sequences code for this CDR3.

Using the deep immunoSEQ assay, multiplex PCR amplified TCR CDR3 regions from genomic DNA. Genomic DNA extracted from each cell subset was distributed evenly over all wells of several immunoSEQ 96-well plates, and each plate served as one replicate. For sorted subsets, each replicate PCR was loaded with roughly 200 ng genomic DNA, equivalent to some 31,000 T cell genomes. Purified libraries were measured with a Qubit 3.0 fluorometer, size-checked on a Bioanalyzer 2100, and measured again with the KAPA Library Quantification kit. A separate single-read 150-cycle Illumina NextSeq 550 flow cell was used to sequence each immunoSEQ 96-well plate. Per the source publication's procedure: Because only junctional sequences without quality scores were contained in the immunoSEQ output, filtering matching that applied to full-length reads could not be performed. To assign V/J genes and CDR3, sequences were annotated using PyIR, a Python wrapper for IgBLAST v1.9, with IMGT germline references. Any read was removed if the V/J assignment was weak (E-value above 1e-6), the CDR3 was missing, or the read contained stop codons, out-of-frame junctions, or ambiguous translated residues. V3J clonotypes were defined by identical inferred V gene, J gene, and CDR3 amino acid sequence. To compute the percentage overlap between repertoires, the number of shared unique clonotypes was divided by the size of the smaller repertoire. Richness of each repertoire was evaluated using RTK rarefaction, the Chao1 estimator, and Recon v2.1 estimates of unobserved clonotypes. For all TCRbeta clonotypes obtained by the gDNA method from a few donors, generation probabilities were computed with OLGA. TCRdb holds this immuneACCESS table with in-frame rearrangements only. Some clones are missing; in checked studies, unresolved V genes explain under half, and the rest has no known cause. Clone size and the V and J calls come from that table; the DNA yielded D and trimming. For this sample there are hundreds of thousands of clones; 95% to 96% appear just once. Approximately 0.12% of the sample goes to the ten largest clones.

CD8 naive samples consisted of CD45RO-negative cells that were positively selected for CCR7, yielding a CD45RA+CCR7+ population without TemRA cells. The donors were healthy, HIV-negative adults with no recently reported acute infections or vaccinations. Every donor was a Caucasian adult living in Nashville, Tennessee, USA. Blood was collected by leukapheresis, and PBMCs were isolated by Ficoll-Histopaque density gradient centrifugation and then cryopreserved in liquid nitrogen vapor phase. Purity and quantity of every magnetically sorted T cell population were checked by analytical flow cytometry. Genomic DNA was isolated from every sorted fraction and measured by UV absorbance on a Nanodrop 2000c. The V end loses 0 bases and the J end loses 0 bases, and a stretch of 7 bases separates them. The CDR3 runs 15 amino acids, cysteine and phenylalanine included. The DNA shown is the 45-base CDR3, in frame from base 1. For CDR1 and CDR2, the germline V gene lists SGDLS and YYNGEE.

The receptor was derived from a woman aged 25 to 45 in good health. The chain joins TRBV9 to TRBJ2-1, with the D gene uncertain. The source material was naive CD8+ T cells sorted from blood. The cell subset or site label, as the study defines it: CD45RA+CCR7+. The nucleotide sequence reads TGTGCCAGCAGCGTAGCAGCGAGCTCCTACAATGAGCAGTTCTTC. The encoded protein is CASSVAASSYNEQFF.